The 25 T cell receptor beta chains reported below all come from one sample, sequenced in a study of T-cell reconstitution after alpha-beta-depleted transplantation in children. A library of TCRbeta sequences, prepared with unique molecular identifiers, was generated. TCRdb called the PCR reads again in MiXCR, with one record for every CDR3 protein. The sample has 200,000 or so distinct CDR3 sequences, about 6% seen once. The sequencing used PBMCs, collected before TCRalphabeta/CD19-depleted stem cell transplant. Receptors were obtained from a girl under two years old with combined immunodeficiency, due to receive a stem cell transplant.

There are many counts of this clonotype. This sequence joins TRBV7-2 and TRBJ2-3; D remains ambiguous. The ends were cut back, 7 bases at V and 6 bases at J, with 5 bases in the middle. The V gene's germline CDR1 is SGHTA and CDR2 FQGNSA. The CDR3 has 10 amino acids. The CDR3 nucleotides read TGTGCCAGCATTAGCGATACGCAGTATTTT. This encodes CASISDTQYF.

The table lists this clonotype with many counts. The chain links TRBV4-2 to TRBJ2-7; D is perhaps TRBD2 (6 bases). This CDR3 region has 15 residues. V lost 0 bases and J 0 bases, leaving 9 bases between the germline ends. Germline V lookup: CDR1 LGHNA, CDR2 YNFKEQ. CDR3 DNA sequence: TGTGCCAGCAGCCAAGATGGGGGGAGCTCCTACGAGCAGTACTTC. Protein product: CASSQDGGSSYEQYF.

This clonotype was seen many times. The rearrangement joins TRBV6-1 to TRBJ2-1; maybe TRBD2 (5 bases). The germline gives CDR1 MNHNS, CDR2 SASEGT. The V gene lost 7 bases and the J gene lost 9 bases, with 10 bases spanning the gap. The CDR3 covers 11 residues. CDR3 DNA sequence: TGTGCCAGCACGAGGGATGGTGAGCAGTTCTTC. Its protein is CASTRDGEQFF.

This clonotype was detected ten times or more. The genes are TRBV12-3 or TRBV12-4 and TRBJ2-2; D unclear. There are 14 residues in the CDR3. Between the trimmed V and J ends, which lost 7 bases and 6 bases, there was a span of 15 bases. CDR3: CASTPLVLAGELFF. CDR3 coding DNA: TGTGCCAGCACCCCCTTGGTCTTGGCCGGGGAGCTGTTTTTT.

This clonotype came up many times. This rearrangement joins TRBV27 to TRBJ1-6; D uncertain. CDR1 is MNHEY and CDR2 is SMNVEV in the germline V gene (reference sequence). V dropped 3 bases and J dropped 8 bases, with 8 bases sitting between them. There are 13 residues in the CDR3. The CDR3 DNA follows: TGTGCCAGCAGTTTGCAGGTAGATTCACCCCTCCACTTT. It specifies CASSLQVDSPLHF.

This clonotype was recorded a few times. The chain is built from TRBV19 and TRBJ1-2; TRBD1 matches at 8 bases. The CDR3 extends over 15 amino acids. The germline gives CDR1 LNHDA, CDR2 SQIVND (reference sequence). V trimming: 7 bases; J trimming: 6 bases; junction bases outside the gene matches: 13. CDR3 nucleotide sequence: TGTGCCAGTACCCCCCACTATCAGGGGGCGGATGGCTACACCTTC. Protein product: CASTPHYQGADGYTF.

This clonotype was counted ten times or more. The chain employs TRBV6-5 and TRBJ2-2; D may be TRBD1 or TRBD2 (5 bases each). V shed 4 bases and J shed 5 bases, with 11 bases lying between them. CDR1 MNHEY and CDR2 SVGAGI come from the germline V gene. The CDR3 consists of 14 residues. CDR3 loop: CASSSGTETGELFF. As DNA, the CDR3 is TGTGCCAGCAGTTCCGGGACGGAGACCGGGGAGCTGTTTTTT.

This clonotype was observed many times. This chain links TRBV29-1 with TRBJ1-1, with unresolved D. Germline lookup yields CDR1 SQVTM and CDR2 ANQGSEA. V shed 6 bases and J shed 1 base, with 15 bases lying between them. The CDR3 runs to 14 residues. The CDR3 sequence: CSVRLRQANTEAFF. Written as DNA, the CDR3 is TGCAGCGTAAGGCTTCGGCAGGCGAACACTGAAGCTTTCTTT.

This clonotype showed up many times. The V gene is TRBV29-1, the J gene TRBJ2-1; D may be TRBD2 (6 bases). The CDR3 sequence is 14 residues long. The V end lost 5 bases, the J end lost 4 bases, and 15 bases lay between the germline ends. The germline gives CDR1 SQVTM, CDR2 ANQGSEA. The CDR3 reads CSVSGLRTYNEQFF. The CDR3 coding sequence is TGCAGCGTTTCGGGACTTCGGACTTACAATGAGCAGTTCTTC.

This clonotype was counted ten times or more. The chain recombines TRBV5-1 with TRBJ2-4; 7 nucleotides line up with TRBD2. Per the germline V gene, CDR1 is SGHRS and CDR2 is YFSETQ. The ends lost 4 bases at V and 8 bases at J; junction bases unmatched: 6. The CDR3 length is 13 residues. CDR3 DNA sequence: TGCGCCAGCAGCCCCCTTCGGGGGGACATTCAGTACTTC. It encodes CASSPLRGDIQYF.

This clonotype occurred many times. V and J are TRBV5-1 and TRBJ1-1; D is uncertain. CDR3 length: 14 residues. V gave up 4 bases and J gave up 3 bases, with 13 bases separating them. The germline V gene encodes CDR1 SGHRS and CDR2 YFSETQ. The CDR3 nucleotides are TGCGCCAGCAGCGAGGGAGGGTGGGACACTGAAGCTTTCTTT. Translating it yields CASSEGGWDTEAFF.

With regard to this clonotype: Just one base apart from a much larger clone, this may be a read error. The chain recombines TRBV20-1 with TRBJ2-2, with D perhaps TRBD1 (6 bases). Trimming stripped 8 bases from V and 1 base from J, with 17 bases between. The CDR3 is 15 residues long. Per the germline V gene, CDR1 is DFQATT and CDR2 is SNEGSKA (reference sequence). The CDR3 reads CSSNIRGRNTGELFF. CDR3 bases: TGCAGTTCTAACATCAGGGGACGGAACACCGGGGAGCTGTTTTTT.

The sample holds many counts of this clonotype. The chain combines TRBV7-6 with TRBJ1-1; no definite D call. CDR1 is SGHVS, CDR2 FNYEAQ, per germline. This CDR3 is 15 amino acids long. V was trimmed by 1 base and J by 1 base, leaving 10 bases between them. The CDR3 spells CASSLVGSPNTEAFF. The CDR3 DNA reads TGTGCCAGCAGCTTAGTGGGCAGCCCGAACACTGAAGCTTTCTTT.

This clonotype has ten or more counts. This rearrangement joins TRBV12-3 or TRBV12-4 to TRBJ2-2; D not resolved. V was pared by 5 bases and J by 7 bases, with 8 bases between. This CDR3 contains 12 residues. CDR3 protein: CASSLMGGELFF. DNA for the CDR3: TGTGCCAGCAGTCTTATGGGCGGGGAGCTGTTTTTT.

This clonotype was observed many times. The chain carries TRBV5-1 and TRBJ2-7, with D possibly being TRBD1 (7 bases). The CDR3 spans 15 residues. In germline, CDR1 is SGHRS, CDR2 YFSETQ. V was trimmed by 2 bases and J by 3 bases, leaving 15 bases between them. The CDR3 DNA reads TGCGCCAGCAGCTTCAGGGGGGACAGCCACTACGAGCAGTACTTC. It yields the protein CASSFRGDSHYEQYF.

This clonotype appeared many times. The chain joins TRBV12-3 or TRBV12-4 to TRBJ1-2; 10 nucleotides align to TRBD1. This CDR3 has 15 amino acids. V shed 5 bases and J 5 bases; nucleotides not matched to a gene: 8. The CDR3 region is CASSGQGGTRYGYTF. In DNA, the CDR3 is TGTGCCAGCAGTGGACAGGGGGGAACACGTTATGGCTACACCTTC.

This clonotype was detected ten times or more. This chain links TRBV7-8 with TRBJ2-5; no reliable D call. V was shortened by 1 base and J by 4 bases, with 7 bases between the two germline ends. CDR1 is SGHVS and CDR2 is FQNEAQ in the germline V gene. CDR3 length: 13 residues. The CDR3 DNA reads as TGTGCCAGCAGCTTAGAGGCAGCAGAGACCCAGTACTTC. This encodes CASSLEAAETQYF. The full variable domain, in which reference TRBV7-8 and TRBJ2-5 provide the parts outside the CDR3, is GAGVSQSPRYKVAKRGQDVALRCDPISGHVSLFWYQQALGQGPEFLTYFQNEAQLDKSGLPSDRFFAERPEGSVSTLKIQRTQQEDSAVYLCASSLEAAETQYFGPGTRLLVL.

This clonotype was recorded a few times. The J gene is TRBJ2-3, the V gene TRBV3-1; D unclear. This CDR3 has 16 residues. V lost 2 bases to trimming and J lost 2 bases, with 14 bases between them. CDR1 is LGHDT and CDR2 is YNNKEL in the germline V gene (reference sequence). Here the CDR3 DNA reads TGTGCCAGCAGCCAAAAGCTCCAAGGTTACACAGATACGCAGTATTTT. Translated, it gives CASSQKLQGYTDTQYF.

In this sample, this clonotype turned up many times. The chain combines TRBV6-2 or TRBV6-3 with TRBJ1-1; D is perhaps TRBD1 (6 bases). Trimming removed 8 bases from V and 0 bases from J, with 13 bases in between. Looked up from germline, CDR1 is MNHEY and CDR2 is SVGEGT. This CDR3 is 14 amino acids long. The DNA for the CDR3 is TGTGCCAGCCGCCAGGACAGTTTGAACACTGAAGCTTTCTTT. Its protein product is CASRQDSLNTEAFF.

This clonotype was detected many times. The CDR3 nucleotides are TGCAGCGTTGTTCTTGGGGTTCGGAGTGAGCAGTTCTTC. Protein: CSVVLGVRSEQFF. The rearrangement joins TRBV29-1 to TRBJ2-1; D gene unclear. Germline CDR1 reads SQVTM; CDR2 reads ANQGSEA. The V end lost 4 bases, the J end lost 9 bases, and 16 bases lay between the germline ends. This CDR3 is 13 amino acids long.

This clonotype was found many times. The chain combines TRBV12-3 or TRBV12-4 with TRBJ2-3, with D possibly TRBD1 on 6 matching bases. V lost 5 bases, J lost 4 bases, and 10 bases lay in between. This CDR3 has 13 amino acids. The CDR3 region has the DNA TGTGCCAGCAGTCTCCAGGGGTCAGATACGCAGTATTTT. It codes for CASSLQGSDTQYF.

This clonotype was found many times. This chain links TRBV4-3 with TRBJ2-7; 7 bases align to TRBD2. The CDR3 length is 15 residues. Germline values: CDR1 LGHNA, CDR2 YSLEER. The trim removed 2 bases at V and 1 base at J, leaving 5 bases unmatched. This chain's CDR3 is CASSQLSGRSYEQYF. DNA for the CDR3: TGCGCCAGCAGCCAACTTAGCGGGCGGTCCTACGAGCAGTACTTC.

The genes are TRBV5-1 and TRBJ1-2, with 10 bases aligning to TRBD1. V was clipped by 4 bases and J by 6 bases; unmatched bases: 3. This CDR3 comprises 13 residues. Germline-derived CDR1 and CDR2 are SGHRS and YFSETQ. CDR3: CASSPGQGDGYTF. The CDR3 DNA reads as TGCGCCAGCAGCCCAGGACAGGGGGATGGCTACACCTTC.

In this sample, this clonotype turned up many times. The chain recombines TRBV20-1 with TRBJ2-7; D perhaps matches TRBD1 (5 bases). The V end lost 4 bases, the J end lost 4 bases, and 11 bases lay between the germline ends. Germline assignment: CDR1 DFQATT and CDR2 SNEGSKA (reference sequence). CDR3 length equals 12 residues. CDR3 region: CSANRGMYEQYF. CDR3 sequence (DNA): TGCAGTGCTAATAGGGGAATGTACGAGCAGTACTTC.

This clonotype was counted at least ten times. This chain joins TRBV18 and TRBJ2-1; 10 bases match TRBD2. The ends lost 0 bases at V and 5 bases at J; junction bases unmatched: 7. Germline V CDR1 and CDR2: KGHSH, LQKENI. This CDR3 comprises 17 residues. DNA for the CDR3: TGTGCCAGCTCACCACCCATAAGCGGGAGGGACGACAATGAGCAGTTCTTC. Translating it yields CASSPPISGRDDNEQFF.